The sequence of this T cell receptor beta chain was determined in a study of T cell responses to AZD1222 COVID-19 vaccine. CDR1 is SGHNT and CDR2 is YYREEE in the germline V gene (reference sequence). The CDR3 has 16 residues. V was cut by 4 bases and J by 7 bases, with 23 bases left in between. Generated by immunoSEQ multiplex PCR, the TCRdb table keeps only in-frame clones and is missing some. The sample consists of roughly 120,000 clones, roughly 90% of them appearing once. This receptor was identified in an adult in good health. The J gene is TRBJ1-1, the V gene TRBV5-4, with a tentative D call TRBD1 (5 bases). The starting material was peripheral blood, obtained on day 0 of AZD1222 vaccination. Written as DNA, the CDR3 is TGTGCCAGCAGCCCGGGGGGTGGACTCAGGGACCTTGAAGCTTTCTTT. This encodes CASSPGGGLRDLEAFF.